A single sample is the source of the 5 T cell receptor beta chains below, sequenced in a study of blood T cells in healthy people across ages (dated by TCRdb to the mid-2010s). Libraries were constructed by 5' RACE. The sample was run on an Illumina HiSeq 2500. A second PCR of 7 to 11 cycles was performed with a sample-barcoded 5' primer and a J-beta primer mix. TCRdb passed the public sequencing reads through fastp at Q25 and MiXCR, retaining productive beta sequences. Rows merge per CDR3 protein into single entries with the most common DNA and genes. Within this sample are about 930,000 distinct CDR3 sequences, with 25% to 35% of them counted one time only. Roughly 10% of the sample belongs to the ten largest clones. The data were also submitted as part of a second study, on T cells of mothers and their children.

The sample consisted of blood. These receptors were collected from a woman in her 40s in good health.

This clonotype was observed many times. The chain combines TRBV5-1 with TRBJ2-7; the D is unclear. CDR1 SGHRS and CDR2 YFSETQ come from the germline V gene. The CDR3 spans 16 residues. V shed 0 bases and J shed 0 bases, with 13 bases lying between them. The chain's CDR3 is CASSLGVGQVSYEQYF. The CDR3 bases are TGCGCCAGCAGCTTGGGGGTTGGGCAGGTCTCCTACGAGCAGTACTTC.

The V gene is TRBV28, the J gene TRBJ1-2; 7 positions agree with TRBD1. V gave up 5 bases and J gave up 7 bases; unmatched junction bases: 16. In germline, CDR1 is MDHEN, CDR2 SYDVKM. The CDR3 covers 16 residues. CDR3 DNA sequence: TGTGCCAGCAGTCAGGGGGACCTCGGGGCAGGGGCTGGCTACACCTTC. It yields the protein CASSQGDLGAGAGYTF.

This clonotype was counted a few times. V gene TRBV12-3 or TRBV12-4 combines with J gene TRBJ1-2, with D perhaps matching TRBD1 (5 bases). The CDR3 is 13 residues long. The germline V and J ends were trimmed by 7 bases and 8 bases, with 17 bases remaining between them. The CDR3 coding sequence is TGTGCCAGCACAAAGTCAGGGAACCGGGGCTACACCTTC. Protein product: CASTKSGNRGYTF.

This clonotype was found a few times. The rearrangement links TRBV5-1 to TRBJ1-2, with D possibly TRBD1 on 6 matching bases. Germline CDR1 is SGHRS and CDR2 is YFSETQ. Deletions cut 4 bases from V and 8 bases from J, with 18 bases between. The CDR3 covers 14 residues. The DNA for the CDR3 is TGCGCCAGCAGCGTCGGGGGCAGGGACGACGGCTACACCTTC. Protein sequence: CASSVGGRDDGYTF.

The chain uses TRBV20-1 and TRBJ1-6; D may be TRBD1 (5 bases). This CDR3 contains 15 residues. Germline assignment: CDR1 DFQATT and CDR2 SNEGSKA (reference sequence). Trimming shortened V by 6 bases and J by 4 bases, and 16 bases separated the two germline ends. The CDR3 spells CSAQVREGYNSPLHF. Written as DNA, the CDR3 is TGCAGTGCCCAGGTCCGGGAGGGGTATAATTCACCCCTCCACTTT.